Listed below are T cell receptor beta chains from one sample, sequenced in a study of identical twins. TCRdb called the 5' RACE reads again in MiXCR, with one record for every CDR3 protein. The data show hundreds of thousands of distinct CDR3 sequences, over 15% seen once. The sample also formed part of further work on T cells expressing NK-cell markers.

Sequenced material: PBMCs. The receptor set was obtained from a woman aged 18-29 years in good health. CDR3s include the opening cysteine and the closing phenylalanine or tryptophan. Each record gives: V gene, J gene, clone size, D gene, CDR3 protein, CDR3 DNA. The D gene is left open where the match is weak. A row's size may be missing; if present it is once, few, many or a size class.

V: TRBV30
J: TRBJ2-3
size: few
D: .
CDR3: CAWSIRTDTQYF
DNA: TGTGCCTGGAGCATTAGAACAGATACGCAGTATTTT

V: TRBV10-3
J: TRBJ2-4
size: .
D: .
CDR3: CATTEGSAKNIQYF
DNA: TGTGCCACCACCGAAGGTTCGGCCAAAAACATTCAGTACTTC

V: TRBV9
J: TRBJ2-3
size: .
D: TRBD2
CDR3: CASSVAGEGTSKDTQYF
DNA: TGTGCCAGCAGCGTAGCGGGGGAGGGGACTAGTAAAGATACGCAGTATTTT

V: TRBV5-4
J: TRBJ1-1
size: .
D: .
CDR3: CASTKPGPSNTEAFF
DNA: TGTGCCAGCACCAAACCGGGCCCCTCGAACACTGAAGCTTTCTTT

V: TRBV12-3/TRBV12-4
J: TRBJ2-7
size: few
D: .
CDR3: CASSFFPQSFTSYEQYF
DNA: TGTGCCAGCAGTTTTTTCCCGCAATCCTTCACCTCCTACGAGCAGTACTTC

V: TRBV25-1
J: TRBJ2-2
size: .
D: .
CDR3: CASSENANTGELFF
DNA: TGTGCCAGCAGTGAAAACGCGAACACCGGGGAGCTGTTTTTT

V: TRBV6-1
J: TRBJ2-3
size: few
D: .
CDR3: CASVGATGETDTQYF
DNA: TGTGCCAGCGTGGGAGCGACCGGGGAAACAGATACGCAGTATTTT

V: TRBV27
J: TRBJ1-4
size: .
D: .
CDR3: CASSDRDTAGTTNEKLFF
DNA: TGTGCCAGCAGCGACCGGGACACTGCGGGAACAACTAATGAAAAACTGTTTTTT

V: TRBV10-3
J: TRBJ1-1
size: .
D: .
CDR3: CATLEDTNTEAFF
DNA: TGTGCCACCCTCGAGGACACGAACACTGAAGCTTTCTTT

V: TRBV14
J: TRBJ1-1
size: few
D: .
CDR3: CASSRKDLNTEAFF
DNA: TGTGCCAGCAGCCGCAAAGACTTAAACACTGAAGCTTTCTTT

V: TRBV7-9
J: TRBJ1-1
size: .
D: .
CDR3: CASSLAQADYLEAFF
DNA: TGTGCCAGCAGCTTAGCGCAGGCAGACTATCTCGAAGCTTTCTTT

V: TRBV5-1
J: TRBJ1-5
size: few
D: TRBD1
CDR3: CASRETGARNQPQHF
DNA: TGCGCCAGCAGAGAGACAGGGGCTCGCAATCAGCCCCAGCATTTT

V: TRBV9
J: TRBJ2-3
size: .
D: .
CDR3: CASSVGVREHTDTQYF
DNA: TGTGCCAGCAGCGTAGGAGTGCGGGAACACACAGATACGCAGTATTTT

V: TRBV20-1
J: TRBJ2-1
size: few
D: TRBD2
CDR3: CSGEIAGRTYNEQFF
DNA: TGCAGTGGGGAAATAGCGGGAAGAACCTACAATGAGCAGTTCTTC

V: TRBV20-1
J: TRBJ2-3
size: .
D: TRBD1
CDR3: CSARGYSGYTDTQYF
DNA: TGCAGTGCCAGGGGGTACAGCGGATACACAGATACGCAGTATTTT

V: TRBV9
J: TRBJ2-4
size: .
D: TRBD1
CDR3: CASSETGTANIQYF
DNA: TGTGCCAGCAGCGAGACGGGGACAGCAAACATTCAGTACTTC

V: TRBV20-1
J: TRBJ1-4
size: few
D: .
CDR3: CSASWAAPREKLFF
DNA: TGCAGTGCTAGCTGGGCGGCGCCTAGGGAAAAACTGTTTTTT

V: TRBV20-1
J: TRBJ2-3
size: few
D: .
CDR3: CSARLVPDTQYF
DNA: TGCAGTGCTAGATTAGTTCCAGATACGCAGTATTTT

V: TRBV6-5
J: TRBJ2-1
size: .
D: .
CDR3: CASSFGGSTYNEQFF
DNA: TGTGCCAGCAGTTTTGGGGGATCTACCTACAATGAGCAGTTCTTC

V: TRBV29-1
J: TRBJ2-1
size: .
D: .
CDR3: CSVPEPASSAYNEQFF
DNA: TGCAGCGTCCCCGAACCAGCTAGTTCTGCCTACAATGAGCAGTTCTTC

V: TRBV5-1
J: TRBJ2-7
size: .
D: .
CDR3: CASSGGTPGQYF
DNA: TGCGCCAGCAGCGGCGGGACTCCGGGGCAGTACTTC

V: TRBV27
J: TRBJ2-5
size: .
D: TRBD1
CDR3: CASSLIGGGETQYF
DNA: TGTGCCAGCAGTTTAATAGGGGGCGGGGAGACCCAGTACTTC

V: TRBV6-5
J: TRBJ1-4
size: .
D: .
CDR3: CASSYSTPGEKLFF
DNA: TGTGCCAGCAGTTACTCAACACCGGGGGAAAAACTGTTTTTT

V: TRBV9
J: TRBJ1-1
size: .
D: .
CDR3: CASSVGTSPNTEAFF
DNA: TGTGCCAGCAGCGTAGGGACGAGTCCAAACACTGAAGCTTTCTTT

V: TRBV11-2
J: TRBJ2-4
size: few
D: TRBD1
CDR3: CASSARTGGSPIQYF
DNA: TGTGCCAGCAGCGCCCGGACAGGGGGCTCTCCCATTCAGTACTTC

V: TRBV12-3/TRBV12-4
J: TRBJ1-2
size: few
D: .
CDR3: CASSSVELSGGYTF
DNA: TGTGCCAGCAGTTCAGTGGAACTCAGTGGAGGCTACACCTTC

V: TRBV6-5
J: TRBJ2-6
size: many
D: .
CDR3: CASSYSGSGANVLTF
DNA: TGTGCCAGCAGTTACTCGGGCTCTGGGGCCAACGTCCTGACTTTC

V: TRBV6-5
J: TRBJ2-5
size: .
D: .
CDR3: CASTGDQETQYF
DNA: TGTGCCAGCACAGGGGACCAAGAGACCCAGTACTTC

V: TRBV18
J: TRBJ2-6
size: .
D: TRBD1
CDR3: CASSPGQFSGANVLTF
DNA: TGTGCCAGCTCACCGGGACAGTTCTCTGGGGCCAACGTCCTGACTTTC

V: TRBV5-1
J: TRBJ2-5
size: many
D: .
CDR3: CASSLADSGGETQYF
DNA: TGCGCCAGCAGCTTGGCCGATAGCGGCGGAGAGACCCAGTACTTC

V: TRBV27
J: TRBJ2-1
size: .
D: TRBD2
CDR3: CASSFVRGSNEQFF
DNA: TGTGCCAGCAGTTTTGTGCGGGGGTCCAATGAGCAGTTCTTC

V: TRBV11-2
J: TRBJ2-2
size: few
D: .
CDR3: CASSSWGSRSGELFF
DNA: TGTGCCAGCAGCTCTTGGGGGTCAAGATCCGGGGAGCTGTTTTTT

V: TRBV7-9
J: TRBJ2-3
size: .
D: TRBD2
CDR3: CASSLNSGSMDTQYF
DNA: TGTGCCAGCAGCCTCAACAGCGGGAGCATGGATACGCAGTATTTT

V: TRBV6-1
J: TRBJ1-2
size: few
D: TRBD1
CDR3: CASMGQFYGYTF
DNA: TGTGCCAGCATGGGACAGTTCTATGGCTACACCTTC

V: TRBV5-1
J: TRBJ1-1
size: few
D: TRBD1
CDR3: CASSSRQGRNTEAFF
DNA: TGCGCCAGCAGCTCCAGACAGGGACGGAACACTGAAGCTTTCTTT

V: TRBV20-1
J: TRBJ1-1
size: few
D: .
CDR3: CSARGHYTEAFF
DNA: TGCAGTGCTAGGGGACACTACACTGAAGCTTTCTTT

V: TRBV10-3
J: TRBJ1-5
size: .
D: TRBD1
CDR3: CAITKGGQGGNQPQHF
DNA: TGTGCCATCACCAAAGGGGGACAGGGTGGCAATCAGCCCCAGCATTTT

V: TRBV5-1
J: TRBJ1-2
size: .
D: .
CDR3: CASSSSGERGNYGYTF
DNA: TGCGCCAGCAGCTCGTCGGGGGAAAGGGGTAACTATGGCTACACCTTC

V: TRBV12-3/TRBV12-4
J: TRBJ2-6
size: .
D: .
CDR3: CASSGDIRANVLTF
DNA: TGTGCCAGCAGTGGGGACATAAGGGCCAACGTCCTGACTTTC

V: TRBV6-5
J: TRBJ1-1
size: few
D: .
CDR3: CASSYSSAGEVTAFF
DNA: TGTGCCAGCAGTTACTCGTCGGCAGGTGAGGTTACAGCTTTCTTT

V: TRBV20-1
J: TRBJ1-4
size: .
D: .
CDR3: CSASNPRDIREKLFF
DNA: TGCAGTGCTAGTAACCCCCGGGACATCCGCGAAAAACTGTTTTTT

V: TRBV15
J: TRBJ2-1
size: .
D: .
CDR3: CATGTETYNEQFF
DNA: TGTGCTACCGGGACGGAAACCTACAATGAGCAGTTCTTC

V: TRBV5-4
J: TRBJ1-1
size: .
D: .
CDR3: CASSLLGKGDTEAFF
DNA: TGTGCCAGCAGCTTATTGGGAAAGGGGGACACTGAAGCTTTCTTT

V: TRBV5-1
J: TRBJ2-5
size: many
D: .
CDR3: CASEMGGPLEETQYF
DNA: TGCGCCAGCGAGATGGGCGGGCCCCTGGAAGAGACCCAGTACTTC

V: TRBV20-1
J: TRBJ2-5
size: few
D: .
CDR3: CSASENYQETQYF
DNA: TGCAGTGCTAGTGAGAACTACCAAGAGACCCAGTACTTC

V: TRBV28
J: TRBJ2-3
size: few
D: .
CDR3: CASSLYVDTQYF
DNA: TGTGCCAGCAGTTTATACGTGGATACGCAGTATTTT

V: TRBV7-2
J: TRBJ1-5
size: .
D: .
CDR3: CASSLKAHQPQHF
DNA: TGTGCCAGCAGCTTAAAAGCCCATCAGCCCCAGCATTTT

V: TRBV7-6
J: TRBJ1-5
size: .
D: TRBD1
CDR3: CASGLDRGQPQHF
DNA: TGTGCCAGCGGTTTAGACAGGGGTCAGCCCCAGCATTTT

V: TRBV7-9
J: TRBJ2-7
size: .
D: .
CDR3: CASSPVVSVSMYEQYF
DNA: TGTGCCAGCAGCCCTGTTGTGAGCGTCAGTATGTACGAGCAGTACTTC

V: TRBV6-5
J: TRBJ2-3
size: few
D: .
CDR3: CASSYSASSTDTQYF
DNA: TGTGCCAGCAGTTACTCGGCGTCTAGCACAGATACGCAGTATTTT

V: TRBV6-1
J: TRBJ2-7
size: .
D: TRBD2
CDR3: CASSPRGGSVEQYF
DNA: TGTGCCAGCAGTCCACGGGGGGGCTCGGTCGAGCAGTACTTC

V: TRBV18
J: TRBJ2-3
size: few
D: .
CDR3: CASSPPLRVAQYF
DNA: TGTGCCAGCTCACCACCTTTAAGGGTGGCGCAGTATTTT

V: TRBV6-1
J: TRBJ1-1
size: few
D: TRBD1
CDR3: CASSGQGWKTEAFF
DNA: TGTGCCAGCAGTGGACAGGGGTGGAAGACTGAAGCTTTCTTT